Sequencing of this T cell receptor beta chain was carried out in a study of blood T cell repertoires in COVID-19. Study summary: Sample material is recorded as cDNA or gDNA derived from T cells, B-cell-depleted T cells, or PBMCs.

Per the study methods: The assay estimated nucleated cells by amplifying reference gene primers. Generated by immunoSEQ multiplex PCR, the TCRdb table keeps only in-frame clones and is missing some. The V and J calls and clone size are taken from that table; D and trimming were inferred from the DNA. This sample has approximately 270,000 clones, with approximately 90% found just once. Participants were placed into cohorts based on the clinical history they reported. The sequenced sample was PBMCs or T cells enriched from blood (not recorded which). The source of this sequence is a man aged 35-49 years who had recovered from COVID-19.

CDR3 bases: TGTGCCAGCAGCCGAGGACAGCCAACTAATGAAAAACTGTTTTTT. It yields the protein CASSRGQPTNEKLFF. V and J are TRBV3-1 (or the pseudogene TRBV3-2) and TRBJ1-4, with TRBD1 as a possible D gene (6 bases). The germline V and J ends were trimmed by 4 bases and 0 bases, with 9 bases remaining between them. Per the germline V gene, CDR1 is LGHDT and CDR2 is YNNKEL (reference sequence). The CDR3 loop spans 15 amino acids.